Listed below are T cell receptor beta chains from one sample, sequenced in a study of T cells in Graves' hyperthyroidism and ophthalmopathy. TCRdb itself ran the multiplex PCR reads through MiXCR, one entry per CDR3 protein. The data contain over 700,000 distinct CDR3 sequences, roughly a third of them singletons. Source material: blood. The source of these receptors is a woman aged 40-49 years with Graves' hyperthyroidism. CDR3s include the opening cysteine and the closing phenylalanine or tryptophan. The D gene is left open where the match is weak. Size tells how often a clone was seen (once, few, many) or the class of an expanded clone, and some rows leave it out.

TRBV7-2	12	-	-	TRBJ1-5	TGTGCCAGCAGTGGAGGGTTAGAGGCCCAGCATTTT	CASSGGLEAQHF
TRBV20-1	15	-	-	TRBJ1-3	TGCAGTGCTAGGCGTCCATTGCCCCTCCGAAACACCATATATTTT	CSARRPLPLRNTIYF
TRBV10-1	19	many	TRBD1	TRBJ1-5	TGCGCCAGCAGATCCCTGGGGGAGGACAGGGACTATAGCAATCAGCCCCAGCATTTT	CASRSLGEDRDYSNQPQHF
TRBV12-3/TRBV12-4	16	-	-	TRBJ2-6	TGTGCCAGCACTATAAGGGGTATCTCTGGGGCCAACGTCCTGACTTTC	CASTIRGISGANVLTF
TRBV4-1	15	-	-	TRBJ1-2	TGCGCCAGCAGCCAAGATTTCGGCCAACCTTATGGCTACACCTTC	CASSQDFGQPYGYTF
TRBV7-2	15	many	-	TRBJ2-7	TGTGCCAGCAGCTTAGGAGTGGGGGCCTCCTACGAGCAGTACTTC	CASSLGVGASYEQYF
TRBV10-3	14	-	-	TRBJ1-5	TGTGCCATCAGTGAACAAGGGGGCAATCAGCCCCAGCATTTT	CAISEQGGNQPQHF
TRBV7-8	16	-	-	TRBJ2-5	TGCGCCAGCAGCCAAGAGGTGGGCAGGGCGCAAGAGACCCAGTACTTC	CASSQEVGRAQETQYF
TRBV5-4	13	-	-	TRBJ1-1	TGTGCCAGCAGCTTGTCGCCATCGGGGGGGGCTTTCTTT	CASSLSPSGGAFF
TRBV24-1	17	many	TRBD1	TRBJ2-2	TGTGCCACCAGTGACCTTGGAACAGGGGGCATCACCGGGGAGCTGTTTTTT	CATSDLGTGGITGELFF
TRBV24-1	14	few	-	TRBJ1-5	TGTGCCACCAGTGATAGCGACAGTTATCAGCCCCAGCATTTT	CATSDSDSYQPQHF
TRBV4-3	15	few	TRBD1	TRBJ2-7	TGCGCCAGCAGCCAGTGGACAGGGGGCGACTACGAGCAGTACTTC	CASSQWTGGDYEQYF
TRBV5-6	17	few	-	TRBJ2-7	TGTGCCAGCAGCTTGCAGGGTGTGCCCTCCTGGTCCTACGAGCAGTACTTC	CASSLQGVPSWSYEQYF
TRBV7-8	14	many	-	TRBJ2-2	TGTGCCAGCAGCTTCAGGGGTCGGGCCGGGGAGCTGTTTTTT	CASSFRGRAGELFF
TRBV20-1	12	many	-	TRBJ2-7	TGCAGTGCAGGGAGCCTCCTCCACGAGCAGTACTTC	CSAGSLLHEQYF
TRBV13	16	few	-	TRBJ1-1	TGTGCCAGCAGCTTAGGCCTAAGTGACAGCTTCTCCGAAGCTTTCTTT	CASSLGLSDSFSEAFF
TRBV11-2	13	many	-	TRBJ1-1	TGTGCCAGCAGACGCGAGGGGATGACTGAAGCTTTCTTT	CASRREGMTEAFF
TRBV11-2	15	few	-	TRBJ2-5	TGTGCCAGCAGCTTAGATTTCTCCCCGCGAGAGACCCAGTACTTC	CASSLDFSPRETQYF
TRBV2	15	many	-	TRBJ2-5	TGTGCCAGCACCCCCGAGGAAGGCCTAGAAGAGACCCAGTACTTC	CASTPEEGLEETQYF
TRBV28	15	-	TRBD1	TRBJ1-5	TGTGCCAGCACTTCGGACAGGGGGAACCGTCAGCCCCAGCATTTT	CASTSDRGNRQPQHF
TRBV7-2	15	many	-	TRBJ2-2	TGTGCCAGCAGCTTCGCAGGCCCGGGGACCGGGGAGCTGTTTTTT	CASSFAGPGTGELFF
TRBV7-2	16	-	TRBD1	TRBJ1-6	TGTGCCAGCAGCTTAAGGAGACAGGGGGAGAATTCACCCCTCCACTTT	CASSLRRQGENSPLHF
TRBV4-1	15	few	-	TRBJ2-7	TGCGCCAGCAGCCAAGAGCTGCAGGGGCCCTACGAGCAGTACTTC	CASSQELQGPYEQYF
TRBV29-1	12	-	TRBD1	TRBJ1-5	TGTGCCTGGGGACAGGGGGCCCAGCCCCAGCATTTT	CAWGQGAQPQHF
TRBV5-4	15	-	-	TRBJ1-2	TGTGCCAGCAGTTACTCGAGCGGTGCGGTATATGGCTACACCTTC	CASSYSSGAVYGYTF
TRBV2	14	-	-	TRBJ1-1	TGTGCCAGCAGTGAAACGAGGGGGTACACTGAAGCTTTCTTT	CASSETRGYTEAFF
TRBV27	15	-	-	TRBJ1-1	-	CASSSSAGTATEAFF
TRBV28	16	few	-	TRBJ2-5	TGTGCCAGCAGTTTGGTTGCAGGGGAAGTAGACGAGACCCAGTACTTC	CASSLVAGEVDETQYF
TRBV10-3	16	-	-	TRBJ2-1	TGTGCCATCAGTGAGTCGACTAGGGTTATGGCCGGTGAGCAGTTCTTC	CAISESTRVMAGEQFF
TRBV7-9	14	-	-	TRBJ2-7	TGTGCCAGCAGCTCGCAGGCCCACAGCGGCGAGCAGTACTTC	CASSSQAHSGEQYF
TRBV11-2	15	many	TRBD1	TRBJ2-6	TGTGCCAGCAGCCCGACAGGGACTGGGGCCAACGTCCTGACTTTC	CASSPTGTGANVLTF
TRBV28	15	-	TRBD2	TRBJ2-2	TGTGCCAGCAGTTTAGCGGGAGCGAACACCGGGGAGCTGTTTTTT	CASSLAGANTGELFF
TRBV12-3/TRBV12-4	14	many	-	TRBJ1-4	TGTGCCAGCAGTTGGCAGGGAACTAATGAAAAACTGTTTTTT	CASSWQGTNEKLFF
TRBV29-1	13	-	-	TRBJ1-2	TGCAGCGCTCCCGACAGAGATGACTATGGCTACACCTTC	CSAPDRDDYGYTF
TRBV7-9	15	many	-	TRBJ1-5	TGTGCCAGCAGCTCGAATAGGGCGGGCAATCAGCCCCAGCATTTT	CASSSNRAGNQPQHF
TRBV24-1	14	-	TRBD1	TRBJ2-7	TGTGCCACCAGTGATTGGACAGGGAGCAACGAGCAGTACTTC	CATSDWTGSNEQYF
TRBV7-2	13	-	TRBD1	TRBJ2-5	TGTGCCAGCACTACGGACAGGGCGCAGCCCCAGTACTTC	CASTTDRAQPQYF
TRBV7-2	15	-	-	TRBJ1-1	TGTGCCAGCAGCTCCCAACCCGGGCAGAACACTGAAGCTTTCTTT	CASSSQPGQNTEAFF
TRBV24-1	15	-	TRBD1	TRBJ1-2	TGTGCCACCAGTGGCGGGACAGGTTTGGGGTTTGGCTACACCTTC	CATSGGTGLGFGYTF
TRBV12-3/TRBV12-4	17	few	-	TRBJ1-1	TGTGCCAGCAGCAAAGACACGGGTATTGTCATGAACACTGAAGCTTTCTTT	CASSKDTGIVMNTEAFF
TRBV19	14	few	TRBD1	TRBJ1-4	TGTGCCAGTAGGTTTGACAGGGACCGTGAAAAACTGTTTTTT	CASRFDRDREKLFF
TRBV7-9	13	many	-	TRBJ1-2	TGTGCCAGCAGCTCCGGTTTGGGGATTGGCTACACCTTC	CASSSGLGIGYTF
TRBV29-1	13	few	TRBD1	TRBJ2-3	TGCAGCGCCAGAAGACAGGGTGCAGATACGCAGTATTTT	CSARRQGADTQYF
TRBV10-3	15	-	-	TRBJ2-2	TGTGCCAGCTACCGGGACGCCTCGAACACCGGGGAGCTGTTTTTT	CASYRDASNTGELFF
TRBV19	14	many	-	TRBJ1-3	TGTGCCACCGGGACCGCGTTGTCTGGAAACACCATATATTTT	CATGTALSGNTIYF
TRBV29-1	12	many	-	TRBJ2-7	TGCAGCGTTGGGGACCGTCGCGGCGAGCAGTACTTC	CSVGDRRGEQYF
TRBV5-5	16	-	-	TRBJ2-5	TGTGCCAGCAGCTTGGCTATGGGGACGGGTTGGGAGACCCAGTACTTC	CASSLAMGTGWETQYF
TRBV13	14	many	TRBD1	TRBJ1-1	TGTGCCAGCAGCTCCCGGGACAGGGAGGCTGAAGCTTTCTTT	CASSSRDREAEAFF
TRBV7-2	15	few	-	TRBJ2-7	TGTGCCAGCAGCTCCGGTGCTAGCCAGACCTACGAGCAGTACTTC	CASSSGASQTYEQYF
TRBV20-1	16	few	TRBD2	TRBJ2-5	TGCAGTGCTATGGGGCTAGCGGGGACGTACCAAGAGACCCAGTACTTC	CSAMGLAGTYQETQYF
TRBV27	14	-	TRBD1	TRBJ1-1	TGTGCCAGCAGTTCTGACAGGGGCTACGGAGAAGCTTTCTTT	CASSSDRGYGEAFF
TRBV6-6	14	few	-	TRBJ2-6	TGTGCCAGCGACTATGGCTCTGGGGCCAACGTCCTGACTTTC	CASDYGSGANVLTF
TRBV20-1	11	-	-	TRBJ2-1	TGCAGTGCCATTCGGGAAAATGAGCAGTTCTTC	CSAIRENEQFF
TRBV4-3	13	-	-	TRBJ1-2	TGCGCCAGCAGCCAAGGAGTCAGCTATGGCTACACCTTC	CASSQGVSYGYTF
TRBV7-2	13	-	-	TRBJ2-7	TGTGCCAGCACCCCCCCGGGGACGTACGAGCAGTACTTC	CASTPPGTYEQYF
TRBV7-8	15	-	TRBD1	TRBJ1-1	TGTGCCAGCAGACCCCTGGACAGGGTGCACACTGAAGCTTTCTTT	CASRPLDRVHTEAFF
TRBV10-3	15	-	TRBD1	TRBJ2-5	TGTGCCAGCACCCGACAGGGTTTAGGCCAAGAGACCCAGTACTTC	CASTRQGLGQETQYF
TRBV9	15	many	-	TRBJ1-1	TGTGCCAGCAGCGTAGGGTACCAGGGAATGGGTGCAGCTTTCTTT	CASSVGYQGMGAAFF
TRBV6-1	13	-	TRBD2	TRBJ2-5	TGTGCCAGTAGCGGGGACCGAGCAGAGACCCAGTACTTC	CASSGDRAETQYF
TRBV11-2	14	many	TRBD2	TRBJ2-2	TGTGCCAGCAGCGCAACGGGGGGCACCGGGGAGCTGTTTTTT	CASSATGGTGELFF